This passage covers 16 T cell receptor beta chains from one sample sequenced in a study of a mutant IDH1 vaccine in newly diagnosed glioma. The sample's time point: week 23, last vaccination. Vaccination used 300 ug of mutant IDH1 20-mer peptide per dose, with topical imiquimod. These receptors lack a known antigen. The data were produced by immunoSEQ multiplex PCR, yet TCRdb's version contains in-frame clones alone and is incomplete. The data contain over 45,000 clones, 75% to 90% of them singletons. Material: PBMCs, obtained from a glioma patient whose treatment included an IDH1 peptide vaccine. These receptors originate from a man between 35 and 55 years old with glioma.

The chain combines TRBV5-1 with TRBJ2-1; 11 bases line up with TRBD2. From germline, CDR1 is SGHRS and CDR2 YFSETQ. V trimming: 0 bases; J trimming: 7 bases; junction bases outside the gene matches: 6. The CDR3 extends over 16 amino acids. Here the CDR3 reads CASSLGNSGGANEQFF. In DNA form, the CDR3 reads TGCGCCAGCAGCTTGGGGAATAGCGGGGGGGCGAATGAGCAGTTCTTC.

This rearrangement joins TRBV5-4 to TRBJ2-6; 10 positions agree with TRBD2. This CDR3 has 17 amino acids. Unmatched junction bases numbered 5, after V lost 2 bases and J lost 3 bases. Germline V CDR1 and CDR2: SGHNT, YYREEE (reference sequence). CDR3 bases: TGTGCCAGCAGCTTAAGCGGGGGGGCGTATGGGGCCAACGTCCTGACTTTC. Translated, it gives CASSLSGGAYGANVLTF.

V and J are TRBV5-1 and TRBJ2-1; 8 bases match TRBD1. From germline, CDR1 is SGHRS and CDR2 YFSETQ. V shed 4 bases and J 7 bases; nucleotides not matched to a gene: 13. The CDR3 sequence is 16 residues long. CDR3 sequence reads: CASSGTLGQGTNEQFF. Here the CDR3 DNA reads TGCGCCAGCAGCGGGACTCTCGGACAGGGAACAAATGAGCAGTTCTTC.

The chain combines TRBV6-5 with TRBJ2-7; D is possibly TRBD1 or TRBD2 (5 bases each). The CDR3 sequence is 16 residues long. V lost 0 bases to trimming and J lost 2 bases, with 14 bases between them. Germline V lookup: CDR1 MNHEY, CDR2 SVGAGI. CDR3 sequence: CASSYSTGALPYEQYF. The CDR3 nucleotides are TGTGCCAGCAGTTACTCGACCGGGGCCCTACCCTACGAGCAGTACTTC.

The V gene is TRBV30, the J gene TRBJ2-1, with D maybe TRBD2 (5 bases). The V end was cut by 3 bases, the J end by 3 bases, with 12 bases between. CDR1 GTSNPN and CDR2 SVGIG come from the germline V gene (reference sequence). There are 14 residues in the CDR3. The DNA of the CDR3 is TGTGCCTGGAGCCGTAGCCGGGACTACAATGAGCAGTTCTTC. Its translation is CAWSRSRDYNEQFF.

V usage is TRBV27 and J usage is TRBJ2-3, with D hard to call. In germline, CDR1 is MNHEY, CDR2 SMNVEV (reference sequence). The CDR3 runs 14 residues. With 0 bases removed from V and 2 bases from J, the gap between germline ends came to 6 bases. The CDR3 sequence: CASSLSWVTDTQYF. CDR3 nucleotide sequence: TGTGCCAGCAGTTTATCTTGGGTCACAGATACGCAGTATTTT.

The chain uses TRBV19 and TRBJ1-2, with 12 bases lining up with TRBD1. CDR1 is LNHDA, CDR2 SQIVND, per germline (reference sequence). CDR3 length: 14 amino acids. After removal of 6 bases from V and 2 bases from J, the junction contained 1 base not matched to a gene. The CDR3 region is CASRGQGANYGYTF. CDR3 sequence (DNA): TGTGCCAGTAGGGGACAGGGGGCCAACTATGGCTACACCTTC.

CDR3 protein: CASSLVPGNNEQFF. The CDR3 DNA sequence: TGTGCCAGCAGCTTGGTCCCAGGGAACAATGAGCAGTTCTTC. The chain couples TRBV5-5 to TRBJ2-1, with TRBD1 as a possible D gene (5 bases). CDR3 length: 14 residues. V lost 0 bases to trimming and J lost 5 bases, with 9 bases between them. CDR1 and CDR2 (germline): SGHKS, YYEKEE (reference sequence).

The sample holds a few counts of this clone. The chain recombines TRBV2 with TRBJ1-2, with TRBD1 as a possible D gene (5 bases). The length of the CDR3 is 14 residues. The germline CDR1 and CDR2 sequences are SNHLY and FYNNEI. Trimming took 0 bases from V and 4 from J, leaving 9 bases between them. The CDR3 here is CASSEAEGRYGYTF. For the CDR3, the DNA is TGTGCCAGCAGTGAAGCAGAGGGACGCTATGGCTACACCTTC. Based on the CDR3 plus reference TRBV2 and TRBJ1-2, the full variable domain is EPEVTQTPSHQVTQMGQEVILRCVPISNHLYFYWYRQILGQKVEFLVSFYNNEISEKSEIFDDQFSVERPDGSNFTLKIRSTKLEDSAMYFCASSEAEGRYGYTFGSGTRLTVV.

The table lists this clone with a few counts. This chain joins TRBV7-2 and TRBJ2-7, with 10 bases aligning to TRBD1. V lost 5 bases and J lost 3; bases outside the gene matches: 1. Per the germline V gene, CDR1 is SGHTA and CDR2 is FQGNSA. CDR3 length: 13 amino acids. Here the CDR3 DNA reads TGTGCCAGCAGCAGGGACAGGGGCTACGAGCAGTACTTC. As protein: CASSRDRGYEQYF.

The gene calls are TRBV5-4 and TRBJ2-5; 8 bases line up with TRBD2. This CDR3 contains 16 residues. V lost 3 bases, J lost 7 bases, and 14 bases stayed unmatched. Germline CDR1 and CDR2: SGHNT and YYREEE (reference sequence). The DNA for the CDR3 is TGTGCCAGCAGCTCCCGTTCGACTAGCGCCAAGTGGACCCAGTACTTC. Translation gives CASSSRSTSAKWTQYF.

CDR3 region: CASSLFGPGGNTEAFF. The CDR3 DNA is TGTGCCAGCAGCTTATTTGGCCCAGGGGGGAACACTGAAGCTTTCTTT. The V and J genes are TRBV7-9 and TRBJ1-1, with 7 bases that match TRBD1. Germline lookup yields CDR1 SEHNR and CDR2 FQNEAQ (reference sequence). The CDR3 length is 16 residues. The J segment lost 1 base and the V segment lost 2 bases, leaving 7 bases of the junction unmatched.

The chain uses TRBV5-6 and TRBJ1-1; 9 bases line up with TRBD1. V was pared by 3 bases and J by 5 bases, with 8 bases of the junction left unmatched. The CDR3 is 15 residues long. The germline CDR1 and CDR2 sequences are SGHDT and YYEEEE. CDR3 sequence: CASSWGTGLGTEAFF. The CDR3 DNA follows: TGTGCCAGCAGCTGGGGGACAGGGTTGGGGACTGAAGCTTTCTTT.

The chain uses TRBV5-4 and TRBJ1-2; D not certain. V lost 5 bases and J lost 1, with 15 bases in between. The CDR3 runs to 15 residues. The germline CDR1 and CDR2 sequences are SGHNT and YYREEE (reference sequence). The CDR3 bases are TGTGCCAGCAGACCCCGGGAGCAATTTAACTATGGCTACACCTTC. Translation: CASRPREQFNYGYTF.

The chain carries TRBV5-6 and TRBJ2-3; TRBD2 matches at 15 bases. The CDR3 covers 17 residues. The V gene end was trimmed by 6 bases and the J gene end by 3 bases; junction bases not matched to a gene: 8. Germline CDR1 SGHDT, CDR2 YYEEEE. CDR3 DNA: TGTGCCAGCACCCTGGGGGGGACTAGCGGGGGGACAGATACGCAGTATTTT. It translates to CASTLGGTSGGTDTQYF.

The chain combines TRBV19 with TRBJ1-5; TRBD1 is a possible D gene (6 bases). V lost 6 bases and J lost 1, with 13 bases in between. The CDR3 spans 15 residues. The germline V gene has CDR1 LNHDA and CDR2 SQIVND (reference sequence). CDR3 nucleotides: TGTGCCAGTAGCCCCGGGGGGGGCAGCAATCAGCCCCAGCATTTT. Protein sequence: CASSPGGGSNQPQHF.